The present entry profiles one T cell receptor beta chain with its context. Its antigen has not been determined. Base qualities are not provided; no much larger clone lies one nucleotide away. The sample comes from a study of blood T cell repertoires in COVID-19 (dated by TCRdb to 2018 to 2021). In the study overall: Samples from collaborators originated in the United States, Italy and Spain and spanned both the acute and convalescent phases of COVID-19. The prospective study material was composed of cDNA or gDNA derived from T cells, B-cell-depleted T cells, or PBMCs. Deeply sampled blood TCRbeta repertoires from subjects exposed to, actively infected with, or recovered from COVID-19 were included in the dataset. The repertoires were released in a freely available public database intended as a resource for research on the immune response to SARS-CoV-2. The samples were drawn from the first 160 participants of the ongoing ImmuneRACE study and from 1,254 subjects provided by 6 global collaborators. Nearly every sample came with metadata listing a de-identified subject ID, COVID-19 status, age in years and sex. Where available, HLA class I and class II types were taken from metadata supplied by the sample provider and were not determined by assay-based typing. Paper-wide results and their limitations: The quantity of clinical and demographic metadata differed by source and by participant and was supplied without curation.

In Seattle, one collaborating source enrolled patients while the infection was active and tracked those patients longitudinally over the course of disease. Each collaborating institution followed its own protocols to collect whole blood in K2EDTA tubes. For TCRbeta analysis, collaborators shipped samples in one of three forms: frozen whole blood, isolated PBMCs, or DNA extracted from either of those sample types. The immunoSEQ Assay, a bias-controlled multiplex PCR, was used to amplify TCRbeta CDR3 regions from genomic DNA. Regarding the original processing steps: Nucleated cell counts per sample were estimated from amplification of reference gene primers within the assay. Sequence reads were collapsed and filtered to measure the absolute abundance of every unique TCRbeta CDR3 rearrangement. For each sample, productive Simpson clonality was calculated by taking the square root of Simpson's diversity index across productive rearrangements. Drawn from immuneACCESS, this table holds only the in-frame rearrangements with V and J called that TCRdb kept. Clones are partly lost; checked studies trace under half to an unresolved V gene and leave the rest unexplained. That table is the source of V, J and clone size, and D and trimming were worked out from the DNA. The sample data list under 350,000 clones, and about 90% of these were observed just once. The ten largest clones add up to around 1.9% of the sample.

The receptor was derived from a woman in her twenties or thirties with COVID-19, enrolled during active disease. Sample: peripheral blood.

The CDR3 has the sequence CASSPGPGDFYGYTF. The base sequence is TGTGCCAGCAGCCCCGGCCCGGGAGATTTCTATGGCTACACCTTC. This sequence uses TRBV7-3 and TRBJ1-2; no confident D gene assignment can be made. The CDR3 numbers 15 residues from cysteine through phenylalanine. The DNA shown is the 45-base CDR3, in frame from base 1. V is cut by 5 bases and J by 4 bases, and the space between the germline ends is 17 bases. In the germline V gene, CDR1 corresponds to SGHTA and CDR2 to FQGTGA.